Presented here are 24 T cell receptor beta chains from one specimen sequenced in a study of blood T cell repertoires in COVID-19. Clones were read by immunoSEQ multiplex PCR, and TCRdb kept only the in-frame ones, dropping some. The sample consists of around 110,000 clones, around four fifths of them appearing once. The material sequenced was peripheral blood. These receptors came from a man in his sixties with active or convalescent COVID-19.

The CDR3 DNA sequence: TGTGCCAGCACCCTGCGGGAAAAACTGTTTTTT. Translated, it gives CASTLREKLFF. The rearrangement joins TRBV28 to TRBJ1-4, with no clear D. CDR1 MDHEN and CDR2 SYDVKM come from the germline V gene. V gave up 7 bases and J gave up 8 bases, with 8 bases separating them. The CDR3 runs 11 residues.

This sequence joins TRBV18 and TRBJ1-6; tentative D call: TRBD1 (6 bases). Germline assignment: CDR1 KGHSH and CDR2 LQKENI. The ends were cut back, 4 bases at V and 7 bases at J, with 17 bases in the middle. The CDR3 runs to 16 residues. This CDR3 is CASSLGAGQGNSPLHF. Written as DNA, the CDR3 is TGTGCCAGCTCACTGGGGGCAGGGCAAGGAAATTCACCCCTCCACTTT. Complete variable domain (other parts from reference TRBV18 and TRBJ1-6): NAGVMQNPRHLVRRRGQEARLRCSPMKGHSHVYWYRQLPEEGLKFMVYLQKENIIDESGMPKERFSAEFPKEGPSILRIQQVVRGDSAAYFCASSLGAGQGNSPLHFGNGTRLTVT.

The chain has TRBV6-5 and TRBJ1-5; TRBD1 matches 9 bases. The CDR3 sequence is 14 residues long. V gave up 6 bases and J gave up 7 bases; unmatched junction bases: 7. The germline CDR1 and CDR2 sequences are MNHEY and SVGAGI. The CDR3 reads CASSPDRGRQPQHF. In nucleotides, the CDR3 is TGTGCCAGCAGCCCAGACAGGGGGAGGCAGCCCCAGCATTTT.

V is TRBV11-1 and J is TRBJ1-1; D unresolved. The germline gives CDR1 SGHAT, CDR2 FQDESV (reference sequence). V lost 1 base, J lost 5 bases, and 8 bases lay in between. The CDR3 consists of 13 residues. Written as DNA, the CDR3 is TGTGCCAGCAGCTTAGATCGGGGAACTGAAGCTTTCTTT. This encodes CASSLDRGTEAFF.

The chain has TRBV15 and TRBJ1-2; no firm D call. Trimming removed 1 base from V and 1 base from J, with 13 bases in between. The length of the CDR3 is 16 residues. Germline V gene data show CDR1 as LNHNV and CDR2 as YYDKDF (reference sequence). CDR3 amino acids: CATSRVLPGGNYGYTF. CDR3 nucleotides: TGTGCCACCAGCAGAGTCTTACCGGGAGGTAACTATGGCTACACCTTC.

This chain joins TRBV18 and TRBJ1-4; D remains unclear. The CDR3 length is 15 residues. Trimming removed 1 base at V and 7 bases at J, with 13 bases between. CDR1 is KGHSH, CDR2 LQKENI, per germline. CDR3 protein: CASSPRGRDGEKLFF. The CDR3 DNA follows: TGTGCCAGCTCACCACGAGGGAGGGATGGTGAAAAACTGTTTTTT.

The chain recombines TRBV19 with TRBJ2-1; TRBD2 is a possible D gene (5 bases). This CDR3 has 14 residues. Germline CDR1 and CDR2: LNHDA and SQIVND (reference sequence). V was pared by 7 bases and J by 3 bases, with 13 bases between. The CDR3 region is CASNFEGFYNEQFF. The CDR3 DNA reads TGTGCCAGTAATTTCGAGGGTTTCTACAATGAGCAGTTCTTC.

This clone was detected a few times. CDR3 bases: TGTGCCACCAGCAGAGGACGTTGGACAGGGACATCAACTAATGAAAAACTGTTTTTT. Translation: CATSRGRWTGTSTNEKLFF. This chain connects TRBV15 to TRBJ1-4; TRBD1 matches at 8 bases. The length of the CDR3 is 19 residues. Germline lookup yields CDR1 LNHNV and CDR2 YYDKDF (reference sequence). V lost 1 base and J lost 0; bases outside the gene matches: 10.

A few counts support this clone. The rearrangement joins TRBV28 to TRBJ1-2; 11 nucleotides line up with TRBD1. The CDR3 has 15 residues. V gave up 4 bases and J gave up 6 bases; unmatched junction bases: 7. The germline V gene encodes CDR1 MDHEN and CDR2 SYDVKM. CDR3 residues: CASSYGTGGKNGYTF. As DNA, the CDR3 is TGTGCCAGCAGTTACGGGACAGGGGGGAAAAATGGCTACACCTTC.

This sequence joins TRBV5-5 and TRBJ2-7, with a weak D call TRBD2 (6 bases). This CDR3 has 17 amino acids. Per germline, CDR1 SGHKS and CDR2 YYEKEE (reference sequence). Trimming took off 3 bases at V and 0 bases at J, with 19 bases between the two ends. CDR3: CASSSGTSIGYSYEQYF. The CDR3 coding sequence is TGTGCCAGCAGCTCTGGGACTTCCATCGGGTACTCCTACGAGCAGTACTTC.

This clone qualifies as medium-sized (0.01 to 0.1%). The chain carries TRBV27 and TRBJ1-5; 8 bases match TRBD1. Germline-derived CDR1 and CDR2 are MNHEY and SMNVEV (reference sequence). V was pared by 6 bases and J by 3 bases, with 1 base of the junction left unmatched. This CDR3 region has 13 residues. The CDR3 region is CASRDRDNQPQHF. The DNA of the CDR3 is TGTGCCAGCAGGGACAGGGACAATCAGCCCCAGCATTTT.

The genes are TRBV5-1 and TRBJ2-5; 7 nucleotides align to TRBD1. The CDR3 is made up of 15 amino acids. Germline lookup yields CDR1 SGHRS and CDR2 YFSETQ. V lost 0 bases to trimming and J lost 9 bases; unmatched junction nucleotides: 11. The CDR3 loop is CASSLARQGHAAQYF. The CDR3 nucleotides are TGCGCCAGCAGCTTGGCCCGACAGGGTCATGCGGCCCAGTACTTC.

This clone was counted a single time. This CDR3 reads CASSPSSYEQYF. The CDR3 DNA reads as TGTGCCAGCTCACCGAGCTCCTACGAGCAGTACTTC. The chain uses TRBV18 and TRBJ2-7; D remains unclear. Trimming pared 3 bases from V and 0 bases from J, leaving 3 bases between. This CDR3 contains 12 residues. Germline V CDR1 and CDR2: KGHSH, LQKENI.

The chain combines TRBV19 with TRBJ2-1, with 12 bases fitting TRBD2. The germline V gene has CDR1 LNHDA and CDR2 SQIVND (reference sequence). The V gene end was trimmed by 6 bases and the J gene end by 5 bases; junction bases not matched to a gene: 17. This CDR3 is 19 amino acids long. CDR3 coding DNA: TGTGCCAGTAGAGACTGGGCTAGCGGGAGGGCGGGTTTCGACAATGAGCAGTTCTTC. This encodes CASRDWASGRAGFDNEQFF.

V usage is TRBV3-1 (or the pseudogene TRBV3-2) and J usage is TRBJ2-5; D perhaps matches TRBD1 (8 bases). The CDR3 spans 13 residues. From germline, CDR1 is LGHDT and CDR2 YNNKEL (reference sequence). Trimming stripped 8 bases from V and 4 bases from J, with 14 bases between. The CDR3 DNA is TGTGCCAGCCAAAACAGGGGGGGAGAGACCCAGTACTTC. Amino acid sequence: CASQNRGGETQYF.

V is TRBV7-6 and J is TRBJ2-3; D is unclear. Between the trimmed V and J ends, which lost 3 bases and 3 bases, there was a span of 13 bases. Germline loops: CDR1 SGHVS, CDR2 FNYEAQ. The CDR3 has 15 residues. The CDR3 DNA sequence: TGTGCCAGCAGCTTCGAACCAGTGGAGACAGATACGCAGTATTTT. It codes for CASSFEPVETDTQYF.

The chain joins TRBV7-9 to TRBJ1-5; D call uncertain. Trimming left V 5 bases short and J 4 bases short, with 9 bases between. CDR3 length: 13 residues. CDR1 and CDR2 from the germline V gene are SEHNR and FQNEAQ (reference sequence). CDR3 coding DNA: TGTGCCAGCAGCGCCTCGGGGAATCAGCCCCAGCATTTT. Translating it yields CASSASGNQPQHF.

The chain recombines TRBV6-5 with TRBJ2-1, with 12 bases identical to TRBD2. Germline V gives CDR1 MNHEY, CDR2 SVGAGI. CDR3 size: 15 residues. After removal of 5 bases from V and 8 bases from J, the junction contained 7 bases not matched to a gene. The CDR3 bases are TGTGCCAGCAGTCTGTCTAGCGGGAGGGGGTATGAGCAGTTCTTC. Encoded protein: CASSLSSGRGYEQFF.

This rearrangement joins TRBV5-4 to TRBJ2-5, with 9 bases that match TRBD2. CDR3 length: 14 residues. Germline V CDR1 and CDR2: SGHNT, YYREEE (reference sequence). V dropped 3 bases and J dropped 9; count of bases not matched to a gene: 9. Written as DNA, the CDR3 is TGTGCCAGCAGCTGGACTAGCGAGGAGGGGGCCCAGTACTTC. This codes for CASSWTSEEGAQYF.

This chain links TRBV5-1 with TRBJ1-1; 7 bases agree with TRBD1. V gave up 4 bases and J gave up 5 bases; unmatched junction bases: 8. This CDR3 contains 14 residues. The germline CDR1 and CDR2 sequences are SGHRS and YFSETQ. CDR3 bases: TGCGCCAGCAGCGCCGTACAGGGGAGGACTGAAGCTTTCTTT. It specifies CASSAVQGRTEAFF.

The chain employs TRBV19 and TRBJ2-5, with D uncertain. This CDR3 spans 13 amino acids. With 6 bases removed from V and 2 bases from J, the gap between germline ends came to 10 bases. Per germline, CDR1 LNHDA and CDR2 SQIVND (reference sequence). The CDR3 protein is CASSRDLQETQYF. CDR3 nucleotides: TGTGCCAGTAGCCGCGACTTACAAGAGACCCAGTACTTC.

V usage is TRBV30 and J usage is TRBJ2-7; no definite D call. Germline CDR1 is GTSNPN and CDR2 is SVGIG (reference sequence). Trimming left V 0 bases short and J 2 bases short, with 11 bases between. CDR3 length equals 14 residues. CDR3 region: CAWSVGRRAYEQYF. In DNA form, the CDR3 reads TGTGCCTGGAGTGTGGGCAGGCGCGCCTACGAGCAGTACTTC. Supplemented by reference TRBV30 and TRBJ2-7, the full variable domain reads SQTIHQWPATLVQPVGSPLSLECTVEGTSNPNLYWYRQAAGRGLQLLFYSVGIGQISSEVPQNLSASRPQDRQFILSSKKLLLSDSGFYLCAWSVGRRAYEQYFGPGTRLTVT.

CDR3 region: CASSRDRVGQPQHF. DNA for the CDR3: TGTGCCAGCAGCAGGGACAGGGTCGGTCAGCCCCAGCATTTT. The genes are TRBV7-8 and TRBJ1-5; 9 nucleotides align to TRBD1. The length of the CDR3 is 14 residues. Germline CDR1 and CDR2: SGHVS and FQNEAQ. The J segment lost 6 bases and the V segment lost 5 bases, leaving 5 bases of the junction unmatched.

This clone was counted many times. V and J are TRBV4-2 and TRBJ2-7, with 7 bases that match TRBD2. J lost 3 bases, V lost 0 bases, and 5 bases had no gene match. The CDR3 loop spans 15 amino acids. CDR1 and CDR2 from the germline V gene are LGHNA and YNFKEQ. CDR3 sequence (DNA): TGTGCCAGCAGCCAAGAGTTGGGGGAGGGCTACGAGCAGTACTTC. This sequence encodes CASSQELGEGYEQYF.